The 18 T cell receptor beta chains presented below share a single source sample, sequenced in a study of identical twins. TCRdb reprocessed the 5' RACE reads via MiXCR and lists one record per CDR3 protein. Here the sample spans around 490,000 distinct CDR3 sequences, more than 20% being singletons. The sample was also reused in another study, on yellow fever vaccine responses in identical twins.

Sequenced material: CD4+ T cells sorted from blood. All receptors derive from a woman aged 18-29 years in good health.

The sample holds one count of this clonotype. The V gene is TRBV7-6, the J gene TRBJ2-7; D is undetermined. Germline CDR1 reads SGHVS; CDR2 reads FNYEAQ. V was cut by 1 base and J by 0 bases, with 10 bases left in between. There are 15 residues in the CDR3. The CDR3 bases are TGTGCCAGCAGCTTAGAGCCCCACCCCTCCTACGAGCAGTACTTC. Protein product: CASSLEPHPSYEQYF. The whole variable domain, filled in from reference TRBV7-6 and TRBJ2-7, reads GAGVSQSPRYKVTKRGQDVALRCDPISGHVSLYWYRQALGQGPEFLTYFNYEAQQDKSGLPNDRFSAERPEGSISTLTIQRTEQRDSAMYRCASSLEPHPSYEQYFGPGTRLTVT.

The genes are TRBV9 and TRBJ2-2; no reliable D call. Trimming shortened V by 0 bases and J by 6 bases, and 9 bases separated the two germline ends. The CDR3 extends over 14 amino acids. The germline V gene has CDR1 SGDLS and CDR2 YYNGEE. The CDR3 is CASSVVTGPGELFF. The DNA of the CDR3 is TGTGCCAGCAGCGTAGTGACCGGGCCCGGGGAGCTGTTTTTT.

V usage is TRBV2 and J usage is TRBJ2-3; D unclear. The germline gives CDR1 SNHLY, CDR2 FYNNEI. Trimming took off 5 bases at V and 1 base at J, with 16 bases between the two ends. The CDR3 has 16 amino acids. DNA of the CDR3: TGTGCCAGCAGTTTCGCCCGCAGGTCCCGCACAGATACGCAGTATTTT. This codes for CASSFARRSRTDTQYF.

CDR3: CAIRPGQESNQPQHF. The CDR3 nucleotides read TGTGCCATCAGACCAGGACAGGAAAGCAATCAGCCCCAGCATTTT. The chain couples TRBV10-3 to TRBJ1-5, with 7 bases lining up with TRBD1. The CDR3 totals 15 residues. Germline CDR1 ENHRY, CDR2 SYGVKD. The ends lost 6 bases at V and 1 base at J; junction bases unmatched: 6.

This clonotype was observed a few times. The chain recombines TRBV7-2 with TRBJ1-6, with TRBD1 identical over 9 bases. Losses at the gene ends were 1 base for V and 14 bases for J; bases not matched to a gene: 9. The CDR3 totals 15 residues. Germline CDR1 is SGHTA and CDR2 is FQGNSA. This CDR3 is CASSLGRDRAFALHF. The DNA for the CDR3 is TGTGCCAGCAGCTTAGGCCGGGACAGGGCATTCGCCCTCCACTTT.

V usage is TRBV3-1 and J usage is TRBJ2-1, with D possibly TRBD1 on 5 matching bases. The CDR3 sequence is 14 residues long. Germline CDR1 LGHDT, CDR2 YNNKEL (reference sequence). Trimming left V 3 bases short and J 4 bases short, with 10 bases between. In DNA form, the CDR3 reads TGTGCCAGCAGCCAGAGGACAAGGTACAATGAGCAGTTCTTC. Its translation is CASSQRTRYNEQFF.

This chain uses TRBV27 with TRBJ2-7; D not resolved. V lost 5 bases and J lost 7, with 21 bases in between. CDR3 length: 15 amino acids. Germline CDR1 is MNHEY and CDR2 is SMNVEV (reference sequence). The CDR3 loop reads CASSPDHYSIWEQYV. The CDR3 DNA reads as TGTGCCAGCAGTCCTGATCATTACAGTATATGGGAGCAGTACGTC.

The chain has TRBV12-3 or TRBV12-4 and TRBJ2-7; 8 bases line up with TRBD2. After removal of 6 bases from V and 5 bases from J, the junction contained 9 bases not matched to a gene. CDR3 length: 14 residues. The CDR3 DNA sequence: TGTGCCAGCAGCCCCATAGGACTAGCCGACGAGCAGTACTTC. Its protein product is CASSPIGLADEQYF.

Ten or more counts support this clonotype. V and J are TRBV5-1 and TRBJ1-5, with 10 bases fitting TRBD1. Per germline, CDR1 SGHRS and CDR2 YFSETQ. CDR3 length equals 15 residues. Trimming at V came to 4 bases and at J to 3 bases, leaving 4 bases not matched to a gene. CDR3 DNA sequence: TGCGCCAGCAGCCTGACAGGGGGCTTCAATCAGCCCCAGCATTTT. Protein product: CASSLTGGFNQPQHF.

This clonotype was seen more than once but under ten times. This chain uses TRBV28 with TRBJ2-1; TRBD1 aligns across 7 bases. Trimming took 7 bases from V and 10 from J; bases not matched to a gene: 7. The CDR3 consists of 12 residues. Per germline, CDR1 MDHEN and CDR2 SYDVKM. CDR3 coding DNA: TGTGCCAGCAACCACAGGGGCTGGGAGCAGTTCTTC. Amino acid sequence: CASNHRGWEQFF.

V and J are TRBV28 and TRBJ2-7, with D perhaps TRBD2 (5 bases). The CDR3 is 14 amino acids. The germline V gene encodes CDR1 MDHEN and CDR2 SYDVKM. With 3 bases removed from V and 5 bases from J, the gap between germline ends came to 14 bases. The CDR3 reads CASSLAGEPHEQYF. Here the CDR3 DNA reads TGTGCCAGCAGTTTGGCCGGGGAACCCCACGAGCAGTACTTC.

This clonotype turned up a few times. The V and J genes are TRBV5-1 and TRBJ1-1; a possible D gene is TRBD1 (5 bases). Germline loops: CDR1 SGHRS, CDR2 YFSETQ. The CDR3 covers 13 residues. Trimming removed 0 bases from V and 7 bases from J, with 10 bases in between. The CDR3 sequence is CASSLVGGIEAFF. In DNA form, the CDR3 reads TGCGCCAGCAGCTTGGTGGGGGGGATTGAAGCTTTCTTT.

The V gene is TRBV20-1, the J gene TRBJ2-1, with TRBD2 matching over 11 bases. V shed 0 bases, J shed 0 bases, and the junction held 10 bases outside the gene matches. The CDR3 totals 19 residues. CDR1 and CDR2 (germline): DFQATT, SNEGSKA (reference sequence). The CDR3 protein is CSARDWASGGLSSYNEQFF. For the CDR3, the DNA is TGCAGTGCTAGAGATTGGGCTAGCGGGGGGTTAAGCTCCTACAATGAGCAGTTCTTC.

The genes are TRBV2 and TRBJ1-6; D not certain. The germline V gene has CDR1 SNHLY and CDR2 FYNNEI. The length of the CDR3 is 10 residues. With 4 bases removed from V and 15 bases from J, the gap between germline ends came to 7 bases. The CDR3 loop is CASSGDVLHF. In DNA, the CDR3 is TGTGCCAGCAGTGGAGATGTCCTCCACTTT.

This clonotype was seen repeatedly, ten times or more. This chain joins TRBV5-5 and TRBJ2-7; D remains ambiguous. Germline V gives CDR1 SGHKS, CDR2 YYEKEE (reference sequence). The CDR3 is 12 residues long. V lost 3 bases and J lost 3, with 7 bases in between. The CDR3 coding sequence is TGTGCCAGCAGCTCCCGACTCTACGAGCAGTACTTC. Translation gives CASSSRLYEQYF.

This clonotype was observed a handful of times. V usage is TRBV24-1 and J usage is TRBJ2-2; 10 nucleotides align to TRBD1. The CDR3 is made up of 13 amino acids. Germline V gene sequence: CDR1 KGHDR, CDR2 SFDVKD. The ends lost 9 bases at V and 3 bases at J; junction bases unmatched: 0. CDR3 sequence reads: CATGTGDTGELFF. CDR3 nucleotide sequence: TGTGCCACCGGGACAGGGGACACCGGGGAGCTGTTTTTT.

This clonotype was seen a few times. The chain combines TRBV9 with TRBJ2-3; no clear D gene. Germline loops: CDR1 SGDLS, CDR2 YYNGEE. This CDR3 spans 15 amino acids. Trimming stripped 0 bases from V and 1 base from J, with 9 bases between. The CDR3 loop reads CASSVGSLRTDTQYF. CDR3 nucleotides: TGTGCCAGCAGCGTAGGGAGCCTCCGCACAGATACGCAGTATTTT.

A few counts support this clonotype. In DNA form, the CDR3 reads TGCAGCGTTGTAGACGTGGACACTGAAGCTTTCTTT. Translated: CSVVDVDTEAFF. V gene TRBV29-1 combines with J gene TRBJ1-1; D gene uncertain. CDR1 is SQVTM, CDR2 ANQGSEA, per germline. Trimming left V 4 bases short and J 3 bases short, with 9 bases between. This CDR3 region has 12 residues.